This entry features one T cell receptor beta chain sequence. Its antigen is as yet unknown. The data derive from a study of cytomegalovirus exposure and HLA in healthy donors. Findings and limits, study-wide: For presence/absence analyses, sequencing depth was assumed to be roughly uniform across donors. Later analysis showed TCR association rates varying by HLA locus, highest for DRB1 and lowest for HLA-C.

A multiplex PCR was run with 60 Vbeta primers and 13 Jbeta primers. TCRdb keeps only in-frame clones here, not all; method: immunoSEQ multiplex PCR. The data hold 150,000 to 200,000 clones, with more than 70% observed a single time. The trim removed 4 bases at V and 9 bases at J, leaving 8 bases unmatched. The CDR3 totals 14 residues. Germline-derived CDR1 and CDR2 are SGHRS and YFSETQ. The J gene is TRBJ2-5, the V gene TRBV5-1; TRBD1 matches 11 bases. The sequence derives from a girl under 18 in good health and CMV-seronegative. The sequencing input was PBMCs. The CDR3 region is CASSPGTGGGSQYF. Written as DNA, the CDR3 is TGCGCCAGCAGCCCCGGGACAGGGGGTGGGTCCCAGTACTTC.